The 28 T cell receptor beta chains below were found in one sample sequenced in a study of T cell responses to AZD1222 COVID-19 vaccine. The method was immunoSEQ multiplex PCR; TCRdb's version includes in-frame clones alone and lacks a portion of them. The sample includes 85,000 to 100,000 clones, 85% to 95% of them seen just once. The sequenced sample was peripheral blood, obtained on day 0 of AZD1222 vaccination. Receptors were obtained from an adult in good health.

V usage is TRBV19 and J usage is TRBJ2-1; D gene uncertain. Germline CDR1 is LNHDA and CDR2 is SQIVND (reference sequence). The CDR3 spans 14 residues. V lost 4 bases and J lost 4, with 11 bases in between. CDR3 nucleotides: TGTGCCAGTAGTACAACCGGACCATACAATGAGCAGTTCTTC. Amino acid sequence: CASSTTGPYNEQFF.

This clone was found once. The V gene is TRBV5-4, the J gene TRBJ1-3; tentatively, D is TRBD1 (5 bases). This CDR3 has 14 residues. From germline, CDR1 is SGHNT and CDR2 YYREEE (reference sequence). Trimming left V 9 bases short and J 0 bases short, with 13 bases between. CDR3 sequence: CATDDSSSGNTIYF. DNA of the CDR3: TGTGCCACCGACGACAGTTCCTCTGGAAACACCATATATTTT.

The chain recombines TRBV9 with TRBJ2-1, with 7 bases lining up with TRBD2. The CDR3 length is 17 residues. CDR1 is SGDLS and CDR2 is YYNGEE in the germline V gene. V gave up 4 bases and J gave up 4 bases; unmatched junction bases: 14. Here the CDR3 DNA reads TGTGCCAGCAGCAGCCAACAGCGGGGACGCTTATACAATGAGCAGTTCTTC. This codes for CASSSQQRGRLYNEQFF.

The chain combines TRBV6-5 with TRBJ1-5; TRBD1 is a possible D gene (5 bases). Germline V gene lookup returns CDR1 MNHEY and CDR2 SVGAGI. This CDR3 spans 15 amino acids. V was clipped by 7 bases and J by 4 bases, with 17 bases between them. The CDR3 spells CASTRWGVRNQPQHF. CDR3 DNA: TGTGCCAGCACCCGGTGGGGGGTACGAAATCAGCCCCAGCATTTT.

This chain joins TRBV19 and TRBJ1-5, with D uncertain. The CDR3 has 17 residues. Trimming cost V 3 bases and J 1 base, with 16 bases left between them. CDR1 and CDR2 from the germline V gene are LNHDA and SQIVND (reference sequence). The CDR3, as DNA: TGTGCCAGTAGTATCCAATATGGGCCGATGAGCAATCAGCCCCAGCATTTT. Amino acid sequence: CASSIQYGPMSNQPQHF.

This clone has just one count. The chain joins TRBV5-6 to TRBJ2-1, with 9 bases aligning to TRBD2. The CDR3 sequence is 14 residues long. J was trimmed by 9 bases and V by 2 bases; bases with no gene match: 6. Germline CDR1 and CDR2: SGHDT and YYEEEE. The CDR3 protein is CASSFGTSRGEQFF. The CDR3 DNA reads TGTGCCAGCAGCTTCGGGACTAGCCGAGGTGAGCAGTTCTTC.

The J gene is TRBJ1-2, the V gene TRBV15; 12 nucleotides align to TRBD1. Unmatched junction bases numbered 3, after V lost 3 bases and J lost 4 bases. There are 15 residues in the CDR3. Germline-derived CDR1 and CDR2 are LNHNV and YYDKDF (reference sequence). The CDR3 region has the DNA TGTGCCACCAGCAGGCTGGGACAGGGGGCCTATGGCTACACCTTC. Translating it yields CATSRLGQGAYGYTF.

The chain has TRBV6-6 and TRBJ1-6, with D unclear. The CDR3 covers 17 residues. Germline CDR1 reads MNHNY; CDR2 reads SVGAGI (reference sequence). Trimming removed 5 bases at V and 4 bases at J, with 18 bases between. CDR3 in DNA: TGTGCCAGCAGTCCCACGTCCCCAGGAACATATAATTCACCCCTCCACTTT. Translated, it gives CASSPTSPGTYNSPLHF.

The V call is TRBV6-6, the J call TRBJ1-3; D is undetermined. V lost 6 bases and J 2 bases, leaving 11 bases between the germline ends. Per the germline V gene, CDR1 is MNHNY and CDR2 is SVGAGI (reference sequence). The CDR3 length is 14 residues. CDR3 bases: TGTGCCAGCAGCCCGACGGTGGCTGGAAACACCATATATTTT. This gives the protein CASSPTVAGNTIYF.

The rearrangement links TRBV7-2 to TRBJ1-5; the D gene is possibly TRBD1 (6 bases). Trimming took off 5 bases at V and 5 bases at J, with 10 bases between the two ends. From germline, CDR1 is SGHTA and CDR2 FQGNSA. CDR3 length equals 13 residues. Here the CDR3 reads CASSNGQHQPQHF. CDR3 bases: TGTGCCAGCAGCAACGGACAGCATCAGCCCCAGCATTTT.

This chain joins TRBV12-5 and TRBJ1-2; D remains unclear. Per the germline V gene, CDR1 is LGHNT and CDR2 is FRNRAP. V was pared by 0 bases and J by 0 bases, with 11 bases between. The CDR3 spans 16 residues. Here the CDR3 DNA reads TGTGCTAGTGGTTTGGTAGGTGGCGGAACTAACTATGGCTACACCTTC. Protein sequence: CASGLVGGGTNYGYTF.

V gene TRBV30 combines with J gene TRBJ1-1, with TRBD1 matching over 11 bases. The CDR3 loop spans 13 amino acids. Per the germline V gene, CDR1 is GTSNPN and CDR2 is SVGIG (reference sequence). J was trimmed by 8 bases and V by 7 bases; bases with no gene match: 9. CDR3 amino acids: CAFLRDRGFEAFF. The CDR3 coding sequence is TGTGCCTTTCTCCGGGACAGGGGGTTCGAAGCTTTCTTT.

This chain uses TRBV6-4 with TRBJ2-1; 13 bases map to TRBD2. The CDR3 consists of 17 residues. V dropped 6 bases and J dropped 2; count of bases not matched to a gene: 7. The germline V gene has CDR1 MRHNA and CDR2 SNTAGT. CDR3 region: CASRGGTSGTPYNEQFF. CDR3 bases: TGTGCCAGCAGAGGCGGGACTAGCGGGACTCCCTACAATGAGCAGTTCTTC.

This clone was detected a few times. This chain uses TRBV12-3 or TRBV12-4 with TRBJ1-1, with TRBD1 matching 7 bases. V trimming: 7 bases; J trimming: 1 base; junction bases outside the gene matches: 3. The CDR3 consists of 13 residues. The CDR3 sequence is CASTRDRNTEAFF. The CDR3 DNA follows: TGTGCCAGCACCAGGGACAGGAACACTGAAGCTTTCTTT.

The chain combines TRBV4-1 with TRBJ1-5; the match to TRBD1 covers 11 bases. The CDR3 extends over 19 amino acids. The germline CDR1 and CDR2 sequences are MGHRA and YSYEKL. V lost 5 bases to trimming and J lost 2 bases; unmatched junction nucleotides: 14. Here the CDR3 DNA reads TGCGCCAGCAGCTCAATCCTCGGGACAGGGGGTCGAGGCAATCAGCCCCAGCATTTT. Its translation: CASSSILGTGGRGNQPQHF.

The chain employs TRBV10-3 and TRBJ2-5; no definite D call. Germline loops: CDR1 ENHRY, CDR2 SYGVKD. Trimming removed 7 bases at V and 2 bases at J, with 20 bases between. The CDR3 contains 16 residues. The CDR3 region has the DNA TGTGCCATCAACCGCGAGGATGGCGGAAGACAAGAGACCCAGTACTTC. Its translation is CAINREDGGRQETQYF.

The chain joins TRBV3-1 (or the pseudogene TRBV3-2) to TRBJ2-5; D may be TRBD1 or TRBD2 (6 bases each). The germline gives CDR1 LGHDT, CDR2 YNNKEL (reference sequence). The CDR3 extends over 15 amino acids. With 5 bases removed from V and 2 bases from J, the gap between germline ends came to 15 bases. CDR3 loop: CASSKRGAGQETQYF. The CDR3 region has the DNA TGTGCCAGCAGCAAGAGGGGGGCGGGGCAAGAGACCCAGTACTTC.

The rearrangement joins TRBV30 to TRBJ2-7; 8 bases fit TRBD1. The CDR3 consists of 13 residues. Germline-derived CDR1 and CDR2 are GTSNPN and SVGIG (reference sequence). With 1 base clipped from V and 5 bases from J, the junction kept 4 bases outside the gene matches. CDR3 in amino acids: CAWSGSRGHEQYF. DNA of the CDR3: TGTGCCTGGAGTGGCAGCAGGGGGCACGAGCAGTACTTC.

This chain links TRBV11-2 with TRBJ2-1; TRBD1 aligns across 8 bases. From germline, CDR1 is SGHAT and CDR2 FQNNGV. The CDR3 is 15 amino acids. V lost 5 bases, J lost 9 bases, and 12 bases stayed unmatched. CDR3 coding DNA: TGTGCCAGCAGCGGAAACAGGACAGGGACGGGTGAGCAGTTCTTC. This sequence encodes CASSGNRTGTGEQFF.

The CDR3 coding sequence is TGTGCCAGCAGTAAACGCCCGGGGGGGAACACTGAAGCTTTCTTT. This gives the protein CASSKRPGGNTEAFF. This chain links TRBV6-5 with TRBJ1-1; TRBD1 is a possible D gene (5 bases). Trimming pared 5 bases from V and 1 base from J, leaving 14 bases between. The CDR3 is 15 amino acids. CDR1 and CDR2 from the germline V gene are MNHEY and SVGAGI.

This chain joins TRBV19 and TRBJ1-2, with D perhaps matching TRBD1 (5 bases). The CDR3 covers 12 residues. Germline CDR1 is LNHDA and CDR2 is SQIVND (reference sequence). V was clipped by 11 bases and J by 2 bases, with 12 bases between them. Here the CDR3 reads CAGSGANYGYTF. DNA of the CDR3: TGTGCCGGCTCCGGGGCGAACTATGGCTACACCTTC.

The chain uses TRBV28 and TRBJ2-7; perhaps TRBD1 as D (5 bases). Per germline, CDR1 MDHEN and CDR2 SYDVKM. This CDR3 has 13 residues. The ends were cut back, 5 bases at V and 6 bases at J, with 14 bases in the middle. This chain's CDR3 is CASSPGFQIEQYF. CDR3 DNA: TGTGCCAGCAGTCCAGGGTTCCAAATCGAGCAGTACTTC.

The chain employs TRBV4-2 and TRBJ2-5, with 7 nucleotides matching TRBD2. After removal of 1 base from V and 1 base from J, the junction contained 0 bases not matched to a gene. CDR3 length: 14 amino acids. Looked up from germline, CDR1 is LGHNA and CDR2 is YNFKEQ. CDR3 amino acids: CASSQGTSQETQYF. The CDR3 DNA is TGTGCCAGCAGCCAAGGGACTAGCCAAGAGACCCAGTACTTC.

The chain has TRBV5-6 and TRBJ1-3, with 9 bases lining up with TRBD1. The CDR3 runs to 15 residues. With V trimmed by 3 bases and J by 4 bases, 5 bases remained unmatched. Per germline, CDR1 SGHDT and CDR2 YYEEEE. Here the CDR3 reads CASSWGQGIGNTIYF. The DNA for the CDR3 is TGTGCCAGCAGCTGGGGACAGGGAATAGGAAACACCATATATTTT.

This clone appeared once. V usage is TRBV5-6 and J usage is TRBJ2-5; possibly TRBD1 for D (6 bases). Germline CDR1 reads SGHDT; CDR2 reads YYEEEE. The V end lost 0 bases, the J end lost 5 bases, and 11 bases lay between the germline ends. This CDR3 has 14 residues. The CDR3, as DNA: TGTGCCAGCAGCTTGGACAGGGCTCTCGAGACCCAGTACTTC. Encoded protein: CASSLDRALETQYF. Filled out from reference TRBV5-6 and TRBJ2-5, the complete variable domain reads DAGVTQSPTHLIKTRGQQVTLRCSPKSGHDTVSWYQQALGQGPQFIFQYYEEEERQRGNFPDRFSGHQFPNYSSELNVNALLLGDSALYLCASSLDRALETQYFGPGTRLLVL.

V is TRBV5-6 and J is TRBJ1-6; D is possibly TRBD1 (6 bases). The germline gives CDR1 SGHDT, CDR2 YYEEEE. V was trimmed by 4 bases and J by 0 bases, leaving 14 bases between them. This CDR3 has 17 amino acids. The CDR3 nucleotides read TGTGCCAGCAGCACGAACCGCAGGGGCTCCTATAATTCACCCCTCCACTTT. Amino acids: CASSTNRRGSYNSPLHF.

The genes are TRBV29-1 and TRBJ2-2; TRBD2 matches 7 bases. In germline, CDR1 is SQVTM, CDR2 ANQGSEA. This CDR3 has 13 amino acids. The trim removed 4 bases at V and 5 bases at J, leaving 4 bases unmatched. As DNA, the CDR3 is TGCAGCGTTGCGGGGGGTGGAACCGGGGAGCTGTTTTTT. Translation: CSVAGGGTGELFF.

The chain employs TRBV9 and TRBJ2-2, with a possible D match to TRBD1 (6 bases). The CDR3 is 16 amino acids. Looked up from germline, CDR1 is SGDLS and CDR2 is YYNGEE. V was cut by 4 bases and J by 5 bases, with 18 bases left in between. The CDR3 nucleotides are TGTGCCAGCAGCCACAGGGCAGGTAGAGGTACCGGGGAGCTGTTTTTT. Amino acids: CASSHRAGRGTGELFF.